Below are 17 T cell receptor beta chains sequenced from a single sample in a study of cytomegalovirus exposure and HLA in healthy donors. Primers for the PCR totalled 60 Vbeta and 13 Jbeta. Assay used: immunoSEQ multiplex PCR; TCRdb lists only in-frame clones, some missing. This table lists fewer than 85,000 clones. Sequencing used PBMCs. The receptor source for this set is a man aged 50 or older in good health and CMV-seropositive.

Details on this clone: Germline and junction disagree at one end, which may indicate a read error. This chain connects TRBV19 to TRBJ2-3; 7 bases are shared with TRBD2. The CDR3 length is 18 residues. CDR1 and CDR2 from the germline V gene are LNHDA and SQIVND (reference sequence). The CDR3 spells CASSKLEGLAVSTDTEYF. The CDR3 DNA reads as TGTGCCAGTAGTAAGTTGGAGGGTCTAGCGGTGAGCACAGATACGGAGTATTTT.

Regarding this clone: In the same sample, other DNA sequences code for this CDR3. V is TRBV5-4 and J is TRBJ1-2; 10 bases are a match to TRBD1. This CDR3 is built from 15 residues. The V segment lost 2 bases and the J segment 0 bases; nucleotides outside the gene matches: 1. Per the germline V gene, CDR1 is SGHNT and CDR2 is YYREEE (reference sequence). The CDR3 DNA is TGTGCCAGCAGCTTAGGGACAGGGGCTAACTATGGCTACACCTTC. This codes for CASSLGTGANYGYTF.

The chain joins TRBV9 to TRBJ1-1; the match to TRBD1 covers 12 bases. V gave up 3 bases and J gave up 5 bases; unmatched junction bases: 11. This CDR3 comprises 17 residues. Germline V CDR1 and CDR2: SGDLS, YYNGEE. This CDR3 reads CASSESRDRGRRTEAFF. CDR3 nucleotide sequence: TGTGCCAGCAGCGAGTCCCGGGACAGGGGGCGACGAACTGAAGCTTTCTTT. Using reference TRBV9 and TRBJ1-1 for the parts outside the CDR3, the full variable domain is DSGVTQTPKHLITATGQRVTLRCSPRSGDLSVYWYQQSLDQGLQFLIQYYNGEERAKGNILERFSAQQFPDLHSELNLSSLELGDSALYFCASSESRDRGRRTEAFFGQGTRLTVV.

The V and J genes are TRBV14 and TRBJ2-1, with D possibly matching TRBD1 (6 bases). V dropped 2 bases and J dropped 7 bases, with 6 bases sitting between them. Germline assignment: CDR1 SGHDN and CDR2 FVKESK. CDR3 length: 12 residues. CDR3 in amino acids: CASSQRGNEQFF. CDR3 coding DNA: TGTGCCAGCAGCCAAAGGGGGAATGAGCAGTTCTTC.

The CDR3 loop reads CASSSSGGVGETQYF. CDR3 DNA sequence: TGTGCCAGCTCTTCCTCCGGAGGGGTAGGGGAGACCCAGTACTTC. The chain combines TRBV6-1 with TRBJ2-5; tentatively, D is TRBD2 (6 bases). This CDR3 has 15 amino acids. With 8 bases removed from V and 5 bases from J, the gap between germline ends came to 21 bases. Germline V gene sequence: CDR1 MNHNS, CDR2 SASEGT.

This chain joins TRBV29-1 and TRBJ1-2; possible D gene TRBD1, 5 bases. The CDR3 is made up of 14 amino acids. V was clipped by 3 bases and J by 0 bases, with 11 bases between them. The germline gives CDR1 SQVTM, CDR2 ANQGSEA. The CDR3 spells CSVDDRKSNYGYTF. The CDR3 DNA sequence: TGCAGCGTTGATGACAGAAAGTCTAACTATGGCTACACCTTC.

The chain couples TRBV19 to TRBJ1-5; D is unclear. The CDR3 is 16 residues long. Germline V gene data show CDR1 as LNHDA and CDR2 as SQIVND (reference sequence). The V end lost 4 bases, the J end lost 0 bases, and 13 bases lay between the germline ends. The DNA of the CDR3 is TGTGCCAGTAGTACCGGGTTGTTTGCTAGCAATCAGCCCCAGCATTTT. This translates into CASSTGLFASNQPQHF.

The chain carries TRBV2 and TRBJ1-5; 7 bases are shared with TRBD1. The junction had 9 bases not matched to a gene; V was cut back by 8 bases and J by 2 bases. Germline V CDR1 and CDR2: SNHLY, FYNNEI. The CDR3 loop spans 15 amino acids. CDR3 amino acids: CASGRNTGGNQPQHF. The CDR3 DNA sequence: TGTGCCAGCGGAAGGAACACAGGGGGCAATCAGCCCCAGCATTTT.

The gene calls are TRBV4-1 and TRBJ1-1; D is uncertain. The length of the CDR3 is 12 residues. Trimming pared 5 bases from V and 1 base from J, leaving 5 bases between. CDR1 is MGHRA, CDR2 YSYEKL, per germline. CDR3 sequence reads: CASSYGNTEAFF. The CDR3 nucleotides read TGCGCCAGCAGCTACGGGAACACTGAAGCTTTCTTT.

V is TRBV6-1 and J is TRBJ1-1; D not certain. Germline CDR1 MNHNS, CDR2 SASEGT. Trimming took 0 bases from V and 5 from J, leaving 10 bases between them. This CDR3 comprises 14 residues. The CDR3 loop is CASSEAQVWTEAFF. The CDR3 nucleotides are TGTGCCAGCAGTGAAGCCCAGGTCTGGACTGAAGCTTTCTTT.

The chain joins TRBV4-1 to TRBJ2-6; D possibly corresponds to TRBD2 (5 bases). This CDR3 contains 17 residues. Looked up from germline, CDR1 is MGHRA and CDR2 is YSYEKL. With 1 base removed from V and 3 bases from J, the gap between germline ends came to 13 bases. The CDR3 region is CASSQAWRTGGANVLTF. CDR3 bases: TGCGCCAGCAGCCAAGCATGGAGGACCGGTGGGGCCAACGTCCTGACTTTC.

V usage is TRBV25-1 and J usage is TRBJ1-1, with unresolved D. The CDR3 has 15 residues. Trimming took 3 bases from V and 10 from J, leaving 21 bases between them. CDR1 and CDR2 (germline): MGHDK, SYGVNS. This chain's CDR3 is CASSDPLRLAGGAFF. DNA for the CDR3: TGTGCCAGCAGTGACCCTTTGAGGCTAGCGGGTGGAGCTTTCTTT. The full variable domain, with the rest looked up from reference TRBV25-1 and TRBJ1-1, is EADIYQTPRYLVIGTGKKITLECSQTMGHDKMYWYQQDPGMELHLIHYSYGVNSTEKGDLSSESTVSRIRTEHFPLTLESARPSHTSQYLCASSDPLRLAGGAFFGQGTRLTVV.

CDR3 sequence reads: CASSIAGYFNYGYTF. CDR3 bases: TGTGCCAGTAGTATCGCAGGCTATTTTAACTATGGCTACACCTTC. This rearrangement joins TRBV19 to TRBJ1-2, with D uncertain. CDR3 length equals 15 residues. Germline CDR1 and CDR2: LNHDA and SQIVND (reference sequence). The ends were cut back, 3 bases at V and 1 base at J, with 12 bases in the middle.

This rearrangement joins TRBV5-1 to TRBJ2-3, with D maybe TRBD2 (5 bases). Germline V gives CDR1 SGHRS, CDR2 YFSETQ. The CDR3 length is 14 residues. Trimming removed 1 base from V and 4 bases from J, with 10 bases in between. CDR3 in DNA: TGCGCCAGCAGCTTGTTGGCGGGCTCAGATACGCAGTATTTT. Translated, it gives CASSLLAGSDTQYF. The full variable domain, its missing parts supplied by reference TRBV5-1 and TRBJ2-3, is KAGVTQTPRYLIKTRGQQVTLSCSPISGHRSVSWYQQTPGQGLQFLFEYFSETQRNKGNFPGRFSGRQFSNSRSEMNVSTLELGDSALYLCASSLLAGSDTQYFGPGTRLTVL.

V and J are TRBV5-1 and TRBJ2-7, with D tentatively TRBD2 (5 bases). Trimming took off 1 base at V and 7 bases at J, with 12 bases between the two ends. Germline V gene data show CDR1 as SGHRS and CDR2 as YFSETQ. The CDR3 spans 13 residues. Written as DNA, the CDR3 is TGCGCCAGCAGCTTGCTGTCCGGGATGGAGCAGTACGTC. It specifies CASSLLSGMEQYV.

The rearrangement links TRBV7-9 to TRBJ1-2, with 7 bases fitting TRBD1. Trimming removed 4 bases from V and 8 bases from J; junction bases left unmatched: 1. The germline V gene encodes CDR1 SEHNR and CDR2 FQNEAQ (reference sequence). This CDR3 region has 11 residues. CDR3: CASSSGQGYTF. CDR3 bases: TGTGCCAGCAGCTCGGGACAGGGCTACACCTTC.

The rearrangement links TRBV19 to TRBJ1-1, with D possibly being TRBD1 (6 bases). Germline V gene sequence: CDR1 LNHDA, CDR2 SQIVND (reference sequence). V dropped 10 bases and J dropped 3 bases, with 21 bases sitting between them. The CDR3 contains 15 residues. The CDR3 protein is CATSAPTGRYTEAFF. The DNA for the CDR3 is TGTGCCACTTCGGCCCCGACAGGCAGGTACACTGAAGCTTTCTTT.